A selection of T cell receptor beta chains follows, all from one sample in a study of naive and memory T cell subsets. From the UMI-ligation and nested PCR reads, TCRdb called clonotypes with MiXCR, one entry per CDR3 protein. This repertoire shows about 85,000 distinct CDR3 sequences, over 10% found once; its top ten account for about 0.93%. Sequences were obtained from central memory CD4+ T cells from blood. The receptors stem from a human donor in good health. The CDR3 runs from the conserved cysteine through the conserved F or W. D genes are given only for firm matches. Clone size is not always given. Where it is, it says once, few, many or a class for expanded clones.

j_call clone_size v_call d_call cdr3_aa cdr3_nt
TRBJ1-2 few TRBV6-6 TRBD1 CASSVPGQGRNYGYTF TGTGCCAGCAGCGTCCCGGGACAGGGAAGGAACTATGGCTACACCTTC
TRBJ1-1 - TRBV20-1 - CSVKPGGTEAFF TGCAGTGTCAAACCGGGAGGCACTGAAGCTTTCTTT
TRBJ2-1 few TRBV11-2 - CASSLTSSYNEQFF TGTGCCAGCAGCTTAACCAGCTCCTACAATGAGCAGTTCTTC
TRBJ2-1 few TRBV7-2 TRBD2 CASSWTSGNEQFF TGTGCCAGCAGCTGGACTAGCGGGAATGAGCAGTTCTTC
TRBJ1-1 - TRBV20-1 - CSVAQGRGTEAFF TGCAGTGTCGCTCAGGGGAGAGGAACTGAAGCTTTCTTT
TRBJ1-5 many TRBV4-1 - CASSQEGGRRNQPQHF TGCGCCAGCAGCCAAGAAGGGGGACGGCGCAATCAGCCCCAGCATTTT
TRBJ1-1 - TRBV10-3 TRBD1 CAIRQDREKNTEAFF TGTGCCATCAGACAAGACAGGGAGAAGAACACTGAAGCTTTCTTT
TRBJ2-1 - TRBV5-1 - CASSLGGSSYNEQFF TGCGCCAGCAGCTTGGGTGGAAGCTCCTACAATGAGCAGTTCTTC
TRBJ2-1 many TRBV18 TRBD2 CASSQTGLVGNEQFF TGTGCCAGCTCACAGACGGGACTAGTTGGCAATGAGCAGTTCTTC
TRBJ2-6 - TRBV5-1 - CASATGPYSGANVLTF TGCGCCAGTGCGACAGGCCCCTACTCTGGGGCCAACGTCCTGACTTTC
TRBJ2-2 many TRBV4-1 - CASSQDSGFLGELFF TGCGCCAGCAGCCAAGATAGCGGTTTTTTGGGGGAGCTGTTTTTT
TRBJ1-5 - TRBV19 - CASSHQGANQPQHF TGTGCCAGTAGTCATCAGGGCGCAAATCAGCCCCAGCATTTT
TRBJ1-1 many TRBV29-1 - CSVEHRLNNLKAFF TGCAGCGTTGAACACCGATTAAACAACCTTAAAGCTTTCTTT
TRBJ1-1 few TRBV14 - CASSQDLTDEAFF TGTGCCAGCAGCCAAGATCTGACTGATGAAGCTTTCTTT